This T cell receptor beta chain derives from a study of cytomegalovirus exposure and HLA in healthy donors. Whole-study results and caveats: A prior analysis recorded that most TCR beta V segments were productive about 87% or about 30% of the time. V- and J-gene trimming in TCR beta was tied to a missense DCLRE1C variant by an analysis performed later. Sequencing likely caused a cluster of highly shared sequence variants.

V trimming: 3 bases; J trimming: 3 bases; junction bases outside the gene matches: 8. Germline V gene lookup returns CDR1 MNHEY and CDR2 SMNVEV (reference sequence). CDR3 length equals 17 residues. As for the donors, each was a healthy bone marrow donor. Use of 60 Vbeta and 13 Jbeta primers characterized the PCR. Data came from immunoSEQ multiplex PCR; TCRdb stores just in-frame clones and leaves some out. The sample has about 120,000 clones; about 62% are singletons. This clone was detected only a few times. Its cognate antigen is unknown. This clonotype was sampled from a woman between 35 and 50 years old in good health and CMV-seropositive. The chain combines TRBV27 with TRBJ2-4; TRBD1 aligns across 10 bases. The sample consisted of PBMCs. The CDR3 nucleotides read TGTGCCAGCAGTTTCCTGAGGACAGGGGGTCACAAAAACATTCAGTACTTC. Amino acids: CASSFLRTGGHKNIQYF.